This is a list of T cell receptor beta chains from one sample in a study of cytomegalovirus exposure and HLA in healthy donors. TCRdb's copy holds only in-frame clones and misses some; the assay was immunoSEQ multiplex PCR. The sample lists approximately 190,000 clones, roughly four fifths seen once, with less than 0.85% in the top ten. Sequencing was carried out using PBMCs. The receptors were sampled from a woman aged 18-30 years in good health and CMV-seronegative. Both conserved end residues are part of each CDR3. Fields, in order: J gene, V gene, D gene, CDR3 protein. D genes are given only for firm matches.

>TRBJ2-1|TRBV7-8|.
CASSLSGTSYNEQFF
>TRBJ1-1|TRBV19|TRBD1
CASSLQGEGTEAFF
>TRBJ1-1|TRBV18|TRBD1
CASYPQGAYTEAFF
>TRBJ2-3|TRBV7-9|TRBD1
CASSSTGGEPDTQYF
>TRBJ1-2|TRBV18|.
CASSPAPQAGDGYTF
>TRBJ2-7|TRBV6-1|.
CASSPDSPSEQYF
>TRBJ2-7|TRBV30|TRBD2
CASSELAERGEQYF
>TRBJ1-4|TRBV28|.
CASSFSGGTNEKLFF
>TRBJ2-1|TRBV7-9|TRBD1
CASSLGTGTAYNEQFF
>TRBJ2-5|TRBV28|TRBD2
CASSLSKLAGGYQETQYF
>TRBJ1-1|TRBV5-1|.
CASSPSGDTEAFF
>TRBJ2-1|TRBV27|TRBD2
CASSLYGLAGTNEQFF